Listed here are 10 T cell receptor beta chains from one sample, sequenced in a study of cytomegalovirus exposure and HLA in healthy donors. TCRdb's table, derived via immunoSEQ multiplex PCR, lists solely in-frame clones and lacks some. Here the sample spans some 120,000 clones, roughly 86% being singletons. The specimen sequenced was PBMCs. The receptors come from a man aged 30 to 45 in good health and CMV-seronegative.

A single count supports this clone. The rearrangement uses TRBV10-3 and TRBJ1-3; 7 bases line up with TRBD1. J was trimmed by 5 bases and V by 10 bases; bases with no gene match: 11. Germline V CDR1 and CDR2: ENHRY, SYGVKD. The CDR3 contains 14 residues. This chain's CDR3 is CATGTTGERNTIYF. CDR3 nucleotide sequence: TGTGCCACCGGAACCACAGGGGAACGAAACACCATATATTTT.

This clone was detected once. The chain has TRBV2 and TRBJ1-1; D is possibly TRBD1 (6 bases). The length of the CDR3 is 13 residues. Per germline, CDR1 SNHLY and CDR2 FYNNEI. Trimming took off 10 bases at V and 5 bases at J, with 17 bases between the two ends. The CDR3 DNA reads as TGTGCCACCATGACAGGTCGAGGGACTGAAGCTTTCTTT. Residues: CATMTGRGTEAFF.

The V and J genes are TRBV5-1 and TRBJ1-1; D is unclear. V lost 0 bases and J 1 base, leaving 10 bases between the germline ends. The CDR3 loop spans 15 amino acids. Germline V gene data show CDR1 as SGHRS and CDR2 as YFSETQ. The CDR3 DNA reads TGCGCCAGCAGCTTGGTCGGGGTATGGAACACTGAAGCTTTCTTT. Its translation: CASSLVGVWNTEAFF.

This chain joins TRBV4-3 and TRBJ2-2; D ambiguous. Germline V lookup: CDR1 LGHNA, CDR2 YSLEER. This CDR3 has 15 amino acids. V was clipped by 3 bases and J by 0 bases, with 8 bases between them. CDR3 nucleotides: TGCGCCAGCAGCCACGCAGATTCGAACACCGGGGAGCTGTTTTTT. Its protein is CASSHADSNTGELFF.

The CDR3 sequence: CASSLGLAGGPPYEQYF. Here the CDR3 DNA reads TGTGCCAGCAGCTTGGGACTAGCGGGAGGGCCTCCCTACGAGCAGTACTTC. V usage is TRBV7-9 and J usage is TRBJ2-7, with 16 bases lining up with TRBD2. The CDR3 loop spans 17 amino acids. V lost 3 bases and J lost 2; bases outside the gene matches: 4. From germline, CDR1 is SEHNR and CDR2 FQNEAQ (reference sequence).

In its sample, this clone was seen a few times. The genes are TRBV6-4 and TRBJ2-1, with 10 bases fitting TRBD2. Germline lookup yields CDR1 MRHNA and CDR2 SNTAGT. The CDR3 loop spans 16 amino acids. V shed 4 bases, J shed 6 bases, and the junction held 9 bases outside the gene matches. CDR3 nucleotide sequence: TGTGCCAGCAGTGGCCTAGCGGGAGTGGGCAGCAATGAGCAGTTCTTC. Encoded protein: CASSGLAGVGSNEQFF.

The chain carries TRBV6-5 and TRBJ2-7, with 7 bases identical to TRBD1. Germline V gene lookup returns CDR1 MNHEY and CDR2 SVGAGI. After removal of 6 bases from V and 12 bases from J, the junction contained 20 bases not matched to a gene. The CDR3 length is 15 residues. The CDR3 region has the DNA TGTGCCAGCAGCGAGGGACAGCCCCATTTGGTCTCATGGTACTTC. Amino acid sequence: CASSEGQPHLVSWYF.

The chain combines TRBV9 with TRBJ2-1, with 14 bases matching TRBD2. CDR3 length: 17 residues. Germline V gene sequence: CDR1 SGDLS, CDR2 YYNGEE. After removal of 0 bases from V and 3 bases from J, the junction contained 2 bases not matched to a gene. The CDR3 is CASSVVTSGRDYNEQFF. Written as DNA, the CDR3 is TGTGCCAGCAGCGTAGTGACTAGCGGGAGGGACTACAATGAGCAGTTCTTC.

This chain uses TRBV2 with TRBJ1-5; weak D call: TRBD1 (6 bases). The CDR3 totals 15 residues. Trimming shortened V by 8 bases and J by 2 bases, and 16 bases separated the two germline ends. Germline CDR1 SNHLY, CDR2 FYNNEI. The CDR3 loop reads CASGPGSGGNQPQHF. CDR3 coding DNA: TGTGCCAGCGGCCCTGGGTCAGGGGGCAATCAGCCCCAGCATTTT.

The rearrangement uses TRBV4-1 and TRBJ1-1; possible D gene TRBD1, 5 bases. Between the trimmed V and J ends, which lost 0 bases and 1 base, there was a span of 9 bases. Germline V lookup: CDR1 MGHRA, CDR2 YSYEKL. CDR3 length: 15 amino acids. The CDR3 DNA reads as TGCGCCAGCAGCCAAGAGACAGTCAAGAACACTGAAGCTTTCTTT. Its protein is CASSQETVKNTEAFF.